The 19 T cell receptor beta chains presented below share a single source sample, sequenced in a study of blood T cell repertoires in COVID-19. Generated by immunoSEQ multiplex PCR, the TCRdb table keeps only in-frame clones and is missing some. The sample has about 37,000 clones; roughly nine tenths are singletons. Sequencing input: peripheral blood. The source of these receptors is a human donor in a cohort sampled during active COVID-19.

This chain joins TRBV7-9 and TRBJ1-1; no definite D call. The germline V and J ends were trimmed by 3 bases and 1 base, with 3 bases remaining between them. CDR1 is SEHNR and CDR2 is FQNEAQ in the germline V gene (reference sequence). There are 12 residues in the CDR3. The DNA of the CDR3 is TGTGCCAGCAGCTTCCGGAACACTGAAGCTTTCTTT. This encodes CASSFRNTEAFF.

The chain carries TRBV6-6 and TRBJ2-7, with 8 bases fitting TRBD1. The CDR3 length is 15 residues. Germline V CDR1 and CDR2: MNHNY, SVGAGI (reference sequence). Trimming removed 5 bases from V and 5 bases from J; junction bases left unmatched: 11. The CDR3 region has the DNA TGTGCCAGCAGTGATCAGGGACAGGTAATCCACGAGCAGTACTTC. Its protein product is CASSDQGQVIHEQYF.

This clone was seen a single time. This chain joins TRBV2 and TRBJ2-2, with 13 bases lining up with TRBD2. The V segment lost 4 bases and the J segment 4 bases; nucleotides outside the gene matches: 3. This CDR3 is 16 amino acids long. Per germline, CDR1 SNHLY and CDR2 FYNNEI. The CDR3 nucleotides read TGTGCCAGCAGTGTGGGACTAGCGGGGTCCACCGGGGAGCTGTTTTTT. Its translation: CASSVGLAGSTGELFF.

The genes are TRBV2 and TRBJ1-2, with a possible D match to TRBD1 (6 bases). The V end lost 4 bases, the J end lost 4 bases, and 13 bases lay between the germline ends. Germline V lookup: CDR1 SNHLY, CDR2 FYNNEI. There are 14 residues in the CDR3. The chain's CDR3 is CASSGERGFYGYTF. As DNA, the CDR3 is TGTGCCAGCAGTGGCGAAAGGGGGTTCTATGGCTACACCTTC.

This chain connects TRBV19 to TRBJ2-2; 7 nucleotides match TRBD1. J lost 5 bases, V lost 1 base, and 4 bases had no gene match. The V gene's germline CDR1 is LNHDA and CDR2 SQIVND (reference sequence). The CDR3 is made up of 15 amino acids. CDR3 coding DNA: TGTGCCAGTAGTATAGGAGACAGGGTTACCGGGGAGCTGTTTTTT. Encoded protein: CASSIGDRVTGELFF.

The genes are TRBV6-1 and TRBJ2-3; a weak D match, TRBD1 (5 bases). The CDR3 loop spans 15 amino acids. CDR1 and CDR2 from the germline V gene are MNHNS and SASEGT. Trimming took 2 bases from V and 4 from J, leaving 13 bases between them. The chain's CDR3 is CASSEIPGSADTQYF. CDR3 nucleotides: TGTGCCAGCAGTGAAATCCCAGGGTCAGCAGATACGCAGTATTTT.

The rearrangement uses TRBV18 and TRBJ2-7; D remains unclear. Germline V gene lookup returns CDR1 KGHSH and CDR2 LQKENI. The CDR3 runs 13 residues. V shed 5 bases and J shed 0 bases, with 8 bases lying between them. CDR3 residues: CASSNDFSYEQYF. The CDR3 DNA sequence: TGTGCCAGCTCAAATGACTTCTCCTACGAGCAGTACTTC. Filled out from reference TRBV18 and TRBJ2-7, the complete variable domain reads NAGVMQNPRHLVRRRGQEARLRCSPMKGHSHVYWYRQLPEEGLKFMVYLQKENIIDESGMPKERFSAEFPKEGPSILRIQQVVRGDSAAYFCASSNDFSYEQYFGPGTRLTVT.

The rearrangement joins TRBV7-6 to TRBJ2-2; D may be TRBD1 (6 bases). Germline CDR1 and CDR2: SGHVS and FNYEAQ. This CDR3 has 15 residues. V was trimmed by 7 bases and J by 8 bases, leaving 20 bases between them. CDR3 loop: CASNPTGTRYGELFF. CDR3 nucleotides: TGTGCCAGCAACCCAACCGGGACACGGTATGGGGAGCTGTTTTTT.

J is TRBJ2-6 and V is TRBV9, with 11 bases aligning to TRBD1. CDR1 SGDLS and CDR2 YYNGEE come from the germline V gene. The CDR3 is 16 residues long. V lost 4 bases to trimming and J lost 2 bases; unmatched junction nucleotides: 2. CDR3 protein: CASSPGQGAGANVLTF. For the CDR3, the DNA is TGTGCCAGCAGCCCGGGACAGGGGGCTGGGGCCAACGTCCTGACTTTC.

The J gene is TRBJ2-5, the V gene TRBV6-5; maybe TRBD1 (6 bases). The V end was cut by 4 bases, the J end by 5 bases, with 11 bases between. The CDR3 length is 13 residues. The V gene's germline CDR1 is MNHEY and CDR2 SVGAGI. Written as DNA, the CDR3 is TGTGCCAGCAGTTTTACAGGGCGGGAGACCCAGTACTTC. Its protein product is CASSFTGRETQYF.

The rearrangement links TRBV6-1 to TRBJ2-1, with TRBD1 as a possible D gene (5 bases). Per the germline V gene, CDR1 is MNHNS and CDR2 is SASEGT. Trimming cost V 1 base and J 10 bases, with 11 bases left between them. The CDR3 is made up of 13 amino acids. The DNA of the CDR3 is TGTGCCAGCAGTGAAGATAGGACACCAGAGCAGTTCTTC. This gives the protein CASSEDRTPEQFF.

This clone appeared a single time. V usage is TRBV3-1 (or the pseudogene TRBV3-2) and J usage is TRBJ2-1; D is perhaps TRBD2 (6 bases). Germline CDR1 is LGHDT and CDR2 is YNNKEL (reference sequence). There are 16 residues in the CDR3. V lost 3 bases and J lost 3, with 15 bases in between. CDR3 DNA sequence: TGTGCCAGCAGCCAGCCGGGACTCCTCATCTACAATGAGCAGTTCTTC. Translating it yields CASSQPGLLIYNEQFF.

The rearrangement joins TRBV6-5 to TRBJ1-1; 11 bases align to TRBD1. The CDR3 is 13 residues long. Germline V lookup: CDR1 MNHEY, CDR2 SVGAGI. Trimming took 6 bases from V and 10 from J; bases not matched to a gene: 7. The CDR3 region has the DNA TGTGCCAGCAGCCGGACAGGGGGCTTAGGAGCTTTCTTT. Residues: CASSRTGGLGAFF.

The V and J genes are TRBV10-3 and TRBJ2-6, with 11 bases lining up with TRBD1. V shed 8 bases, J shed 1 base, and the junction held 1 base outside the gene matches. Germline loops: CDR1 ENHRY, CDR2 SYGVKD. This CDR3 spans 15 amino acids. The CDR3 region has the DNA TGTGCCATCGGACAGGGGGCATCTGGGGCCAACGTCCTGACTTTC. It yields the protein CAIGQGASGANVLTF.

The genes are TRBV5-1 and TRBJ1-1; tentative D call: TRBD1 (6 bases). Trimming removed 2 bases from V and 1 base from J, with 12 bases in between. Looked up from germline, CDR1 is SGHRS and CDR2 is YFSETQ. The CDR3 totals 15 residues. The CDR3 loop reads CASSFSGQRNTEAFF. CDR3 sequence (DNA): TGCGCCAGCAGCTTTTCGGGACAACGGAACACTGAAGCTTTCTTT.

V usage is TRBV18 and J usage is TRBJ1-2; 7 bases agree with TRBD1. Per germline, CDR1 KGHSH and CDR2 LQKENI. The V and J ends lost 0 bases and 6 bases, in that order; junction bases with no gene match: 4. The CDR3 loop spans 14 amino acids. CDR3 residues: CASSPPGQSDGYTF. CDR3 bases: TGTGCCAGCTCACCACCGGGACAGAGCGATGGCTACACCTTC.

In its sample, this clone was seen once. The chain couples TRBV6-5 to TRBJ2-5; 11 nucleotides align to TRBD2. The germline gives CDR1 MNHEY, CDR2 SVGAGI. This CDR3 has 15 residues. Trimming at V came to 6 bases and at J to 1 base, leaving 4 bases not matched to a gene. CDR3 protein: CASRPLAGVQETQYF. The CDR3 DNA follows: TGTGCCAGCAGACCACTAGCGGGGGTCCAAGAGACCCAGTACTTC.

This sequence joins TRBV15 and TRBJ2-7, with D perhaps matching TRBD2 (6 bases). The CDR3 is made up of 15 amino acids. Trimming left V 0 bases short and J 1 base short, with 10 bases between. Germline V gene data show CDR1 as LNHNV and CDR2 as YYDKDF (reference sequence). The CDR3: CATSREPGVSYEQYF. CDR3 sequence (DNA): TGTGCCACCAGCAGAGAGCCGGGAGTTTCCTACGAGCAGTACTTC. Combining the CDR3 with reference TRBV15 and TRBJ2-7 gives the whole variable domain DAMVIQNPRYQVTQFGKPVTLSCSQTLNHNVMYWYQQKSSQAPKLLFHYYDKDFNNEADTPDNFQSRRPNTSFCFLDIRSPGLGDTAMYLCATSREPGVSYEQYFGPGTRLTVT.

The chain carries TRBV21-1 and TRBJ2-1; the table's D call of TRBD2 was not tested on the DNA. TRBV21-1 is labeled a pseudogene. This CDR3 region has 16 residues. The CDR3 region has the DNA TGTGCCAGCAGCGCCGGGACTAGTCAAACGAGGGGTGAGCAGTTCTTC. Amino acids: CASSAGTSQTRGEQFF.